The T cell receptor (beta chain) under discussion was sequenced for a study of T cells in Graves' hyperthyroidism and ophthalmopathy. Amplification targeted TCR beta CDR3 regions from RNA transcripts. HTBI primers drove first-round RT-PCR of the TCR CDR3. TCRdb re-analysed the multiplex PCR reads in MiXCR, keeping a single row per CDR3 protein. The table shows around 580,000 distinct CDR3 sequences, with approximately 16% occurring only once. A few counts support this clonotype. The germline CDR1 and CDR2 sequences are LNHDA and SQIVND (reference sequence). The CDR3 is made up of 15 amino acids. Germline trimming cut 4 bases from V and 5 bases from J; bases unmatched to any gene: 6.

The chain recombines TRBV19 with TRBJ2-2; the match to TRBD1 covers 8 bases. This receptor was taken from a woman aged 18-29 years with Graves' hyperthyroidism. Sequences were obtained from blood. CDR3 sequence: CASSSPGQDTGELFF. CDR3 DNA: TGTGCCAGTAGTAGTCCGGGACAGGATACCGGGGAGCTGTTTTTT.